A selection of T cell receptor beta chains follows, all from one sample in a study of T cells in Graves' hyperthyroidism and ophthalmopathy. TCRdb used MiXCR to reprocess the multiplex PCR reads, holding one entry per CDR3 protein. The sample has roughly 400,000 distinct CDR3 sequences; 20% to 30% are singletons. Specimen: blood. These receptors all stem from a middle-aged man with Graves' hyperthyroidism. CDR3s include the opening cysteine and the closing phenylalanine or tryptophan. Some rows have no size entry. The others give once, few or many, or a class for an expanded clone.

v_gene,abundance,len,CDR3aa
TRBV30,many,13,CAWSDRVLSEQYF
TRBV9,-,17,CASSVAMGRSGANVLTF
TRBV5-5,few,14,CASSLVGGQETQYF
TRBV27,-,14,CASSYEGVTDTQYF
TRBV18,-,14,CASSPQPQPGELFF
TRBV2,many,18,CASSSRRSGLAGSTEQYF
TRBV6-1,-,12,CASLARDNEQFF
TRBV20-1,-,14,CSARGPGGGETQYF
TRBV20-1,few,12,CSARGRSYGYTF
TRBV20-1,few,13,CSTGQGTSDTQYF
TRBV5-5,-,12,CASSLVESPLHF
TRBV5-1,-,15,CASSLGSGSDNEQFF
TRBV5-6,-,15,CASSLRDRLNQPQHF
TRBV29-1,-,13,CSVELAGDNEQYF
TRBV2,-,14,CAIGTGGSYNEQFF
TRBV9,-,15,CASSVSGTSLNEQFF
TRBV19,few,13,CASSIGGSRTQYF
TRBV7-9,-,13,CTSSLWQTDTQYF
TRBV7-9,-,16,CASSLGGLGGANVLTF
TRBV28,many,14,CASSFPSQDTEAFF
TRBV3-1,-,16,CASSQLPGTGGDGYTF
TRBV28,-,14,CASSETTGKETQYF
TRBV5-1,few,13,CASMGVSDGEQYF
TRBV11-2,-,13,CASSTDRTDTQYF
TRBV20-1,few,13,CSARDYRNTEAFF
TRBV11-2,few,14,CASSIHREVTEAFF
TRBV29-1,-,10,CSVNFETQYF
TRBV7-3,-,16,CASSPEPGRSQETQYF